These 16 T cell receptor beta chains were sequenced from one sample in a study of T-cell memory formation after mild COVID-19. Each CDR3 protein is one row after TCRdb ran MiXCR on the 5' RACE reads. The data hold around 130,000 distinct CDR3 sequences, with around 15% observed a single time. Sequencing used PBMCs or a T cell subset sorted from them (not recorded which). The origin of the receptors is an adult woman who had mild COVID-19 (a few samples of this study predate the infection). Cell type and time point are not known.

V and J are TRBV11-2 and TRBJ2-7; 8 bases are shared with TRBD1. Germline-derived CDR1 and CDR2 are SGHAT and FQNNGV. The CDR3 runs to 15 residues. Trimming took 1 base from V and 2 from J; bases not matched to a gene: 4. The CDR3 reads CASSLGTGLPYEQYF. The DNA of the CDR3 is TGTGCCAGCAGCTTAGGGACAGGGTTACCCTACGAGCAGTACTTC.

This clonotype was seen a handful of times. The chain carries TRBV11-2 and TRBJ2-7, with 12 bases identical to TRBD2. Germline assignment: CDR1 SGHAT and CDR2 FQNNGV. This CDR3 is built from 17 residues. V was clipped by 3 bases and J by 2 bases; unmatched bases: 8. This chain's CDR3 is CASSFDLAGGQTYEQYF. The CDR3, as DNA: TGTGCCAGCAGCTTCGATCTAGCGGGAGGGCAAACCTACGAGCAGTACTTC. Variable domain in full (rest from reference TRBV11-2 and TRBJ2-7): EAGVAQSPRYKIIEKRQSVAFWCNPISGHATLYWYQQILGQGPKLLIQFQNNGVVDDSQLPKDRFSAERLKGVDSTLKIQPAKLEDSAVYLCASSFDLAGGQTYEQYFGPGTRLTVT.

This clonotype was detected only a few times. The J gene is TRBJ2-1, the V gene TRBV5-1; tentative D call: TRBD2 (10 bases). Trimming removed 4 bases at V and 5 bases at J, with 25 bases between. Germline V lookup: CDR1 SGHRS, CDR2 YFSETQ. This CDR3 contains 18 residues. The CDR3 protein is CASSPTGGLAGEDNEQFF. The CDR3 nucleotides are TGCGCCAGCAGCCCAACAGGGGGCCTAGCGGGAGAGGACAATGAGCAGTTCTTC.

Only a few counts were recorded for this clonotype. A read error may account for a junction end that differs from germline. The chain combines TRBV19 with TRBJ2-6; D remains unclear. The V gene's germline CDR1 is LNHDA and CDR2 SQIVND (reference sequence). The CDR3 contains 11 residues. DNA of the CDR3: TGCGCAGGCGGAGGGGCCAACGTCCTGACTTTC. Amino acid sequence: CAGGGANVLTF.

The chain uses TRBV5-5 and TRBJ2-1; TRBD1 matches at 8 bases. Germline values: CDR1 SGHKS, CDR2 YYEKEE (reference sequence). This CDR3 has 15 amino acids. The V and J ends lost 4 bases and 15 bases, in that order; junction bases with no gene match: 18. Here the CDR3 reads CASSTAGTGTDVRFF. The CDR3 bases are TGTGCCAGCAGCACGGCCGGGACAGGAACGGACGTACGGTTCTTC.

The rearrangement joins TRBV19 to TRBJ1-4, with no clear D. Trimming removed 3 bases at V and 4 bases at J, with 15 bases between. CDR1 and CDR2 (germline): LNHDA, SQIVND (reference sequence). CDR3 length equals 16 residues. CDR3: CASSIGRANSNEKLFF. CDR3 nucleotide sequence: TGTGCCAGTAGTATCGGGCGGGCCAATAGTAATGAAAAACTGTTTTTT.

This chain joins TRBV11-3 and TRBJ2-2; D gene uncertain. The CDR3 is 11 residues long. The germline V gene encodes CDR1 SGHNT and CDR2 YENEEA. With 6 bases removed from V and 7 bases from J, the gap between germline ends came to 6 bases. The CDR3 region is CASRSGGELFF. In nucleotides, the CDR3 is TGTGCCAGCAGGAGTGGCGGGGAGCTGTTTTTT. The full variable domain, rest sourced from reference TRBV11-3 and TRBJ2-2, is EAGVVQSPRYKIIEKKQPVAFWCNPISGHNTLYWYLQNLGQGPELLIRYENEEAVDDSQLPKDRFSAERLKGVDSTLKIQPAELGDSAVYLCASRSGGELFFGEGSRLTVL.

This clonotype was observed at least ten times. The rearrangement uses TRBV7-3 and TRBJ2-1; TRBD2 might be the D (6 bases). The CDR3 runs to 17 residues. CDR1 is SGHTA and CDR2 is FQGTGA in the germline V gene. The V gene lost 1 base and the J gene lost 0 bases, with 13 bases spanning the gap. The CDR3 loop reads CASSLKGGTSSYNEQFF. CDR3 DNA: TGTGCCAGCAGCTTAAAAGGCGGGACGAGCTCCTACAATGAGCAGTTCTTC.

The rearrangement uses TRBV9 and TRBJ2-7; D may be TRBD2 (6 bases). V was shortened by 0 bases and J by 3 bases, with 13 bases between the two germline ends. This CDR3 is built from 15 residues. CDR1 and CDR2 from the germline V gene are SGDLS and YYNGEE. The CDR3 bases are TGTGCCAGCAGCGTAGACGCGGGGATATACTACGAGCAGTACTTC. Its protein product is CASSVDAGIYYEQYF.

Only a few counts were recorded for this clonotype. This sequence joins TRBV12-3 or TRBV12-4 and TRBJ2-7; D not resolved. The CDR3 spans 20 residues. V dropped 1 base and J dropped 2 bases, with 27 bases sitting between them. CDR3 in amino acids: CASSLVNQIKASSSTYEQYF. Here the CDR3 DNA reads TGTGCCAGCAGTTTAGTCAACCAGATAAAGGCATCCAGCAGCACCTACGAGCAGTACTTC.

The V gene is TRBV3-1, the J gene TRBJ2-7; tentatively, D is TRBD1 (5 bases). Trimming stripped 0 bases from V and 4 bases from J, with 13 bases between. The CDR3 spans 15 residues. CDR1 is LGHDT, CDR2 YNNKEL, per germline (reference sequence). CDR3 protein: CASSQDIGQGYEQYF. The CDR3 nucleotides read TGTGCCAGCAGCCAAGATATAGGCCAGGGATACGAGCAGTACTTC.

This clonotype has only a few counts. The J gene is TRBJ2-1, the V gene TRBV7-8; D not certain. This CDR3 has 12 amino acids. V was shortened by 6 bases and J by 6 bases, with 9 bases between the two germline ends. Looked up from germline, CDR1 is SGHVS and CDR2 is FQNEAQ. The CDR3 region is CASRTSSNEQFF. The CDR3 coding sequence is TGTGCCAGCAGGACCTCTTCCAATGAGCAGTTCTTC.

The chain carries TRBV20-1 and TRBJ1-1; no clear D. Germline CDR1 and CDR2: DFQATT and SNEGSKA (reference sequence). Trimming removed 6 bases from V and 7 bases from J, with 21 bases in between. This CDR3 is 14 amino acids long. The chain's CDR3 is CSAPRLIGLDEAFF. In DNA form, the CDR3 reads TGCAGTGCCCCTAGGTTGATCGGGTTGGATGAAGCTTTCTTT.

This clonotype was observed a few times. The gene calls are TRBV27 and TRBJ2-5, with a weak D call TRBD1 (5 bases). The length of the CDR3 is 15 residues. Between the trimmed V and J ends, which lost 6 bases and 6 bases, there was a span of 20 bases. Germline V lookup: CDR1 MNHEY, CDR2 SMNVEV (reference sequence). This chain's CDR3 is CASRESRGLRQTQYF. The CDR3 nucleotides are TGTGCCAGCAGAGAAAGTAGGGGCCTGAGGCAGACCCAGTACTTC.

This rearrangement joins TRBV7-9 to TRBJ2-7, with 9 bases identical to TRBD1. This CDR3 is built from 14 residues. V shed 1 base, J shed 7 bases, and the junction held 5 bases outside the gene matches. CDR1 is SEHNR, CDR2 FQNEAQ, per germline (reference sequence). The CDR3 here is CASSLDRGPREQYF. The CDR3 DNA reads TGTGCCAGCAGCTTAGACAGGGGGCCCAGGGAGCAGTACTTC.

The V and J genes are TRBV4-1 and TRBJ2-2, with a possible D match to TRBD2 (6 bases). V gave up 5 bases and J gave up 2 bases, with 21 bases separating them. Germline-derived CDR1 and CDR2 are MGHRA and YSYEKL. This CDR3 comprises 18 residues. The CDR3 DNA is TGCGCCAGCAGCACGGACGTCGGGGACTCCCTAAACACCGGGGAGCTGTTTTTT. Amino acid sequence: CASSTDVGDSLNTGELFF.